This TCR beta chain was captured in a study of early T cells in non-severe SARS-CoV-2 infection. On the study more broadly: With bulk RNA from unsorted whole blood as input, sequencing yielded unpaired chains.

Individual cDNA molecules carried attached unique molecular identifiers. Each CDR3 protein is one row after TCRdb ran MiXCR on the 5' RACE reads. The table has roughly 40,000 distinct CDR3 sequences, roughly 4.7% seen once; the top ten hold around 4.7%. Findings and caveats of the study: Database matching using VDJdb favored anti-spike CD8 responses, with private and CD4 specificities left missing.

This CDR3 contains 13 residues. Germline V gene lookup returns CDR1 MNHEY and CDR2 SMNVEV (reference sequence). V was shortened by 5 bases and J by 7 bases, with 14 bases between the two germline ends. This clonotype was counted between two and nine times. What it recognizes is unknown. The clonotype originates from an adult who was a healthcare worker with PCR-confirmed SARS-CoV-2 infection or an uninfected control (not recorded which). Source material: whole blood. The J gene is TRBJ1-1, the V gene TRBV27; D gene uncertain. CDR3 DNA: TGTGCCAGCAGTCTCCGTGATGGCCTTGAAGCTTTCTTT. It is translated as CASSLRDGLEAFF.